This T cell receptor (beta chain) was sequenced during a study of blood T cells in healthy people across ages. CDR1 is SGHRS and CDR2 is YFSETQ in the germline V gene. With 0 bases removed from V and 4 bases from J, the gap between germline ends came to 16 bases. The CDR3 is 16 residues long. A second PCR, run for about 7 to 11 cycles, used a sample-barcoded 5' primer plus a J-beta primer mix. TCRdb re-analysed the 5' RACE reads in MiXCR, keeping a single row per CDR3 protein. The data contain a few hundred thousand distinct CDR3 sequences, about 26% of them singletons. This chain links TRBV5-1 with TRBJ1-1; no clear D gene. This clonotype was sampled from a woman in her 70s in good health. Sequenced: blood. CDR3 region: CASSLVGMGAGTEAFF. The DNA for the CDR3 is TGCGCCAGCAGCTTGGTTGGTATGGGCGCGGGCACTGAAGCTTTCTTT.